A selection of T cell receptor beta chains follows, all from one sample in a study of identical twins' blood T cells. TCRdb re-called the 5' RACE reads through MiXCR, storing one row per CDR3 protein. The profile shows roughly 380,000 distinct CDR3 sequences, around 30% of them singletons. Source material: PBMCs. The receptors stem from a woman between 18 and 55 years old in good health. Each CDR3 is given with its conserved first and last residue. Clone size is stated in some rows and not others, as once, few, many or a class when expanded.

J: TRBJ2-3
V: TRBV29-1
size: few
CDR3: CSGGTGITSTDTQYF

J: TRBJ1-2
V: TRBV29-1
size: .
CDR3: CSVLNLRAYGYTF

J: TRBJ2-1
V: TRBV7-2
size: few
CDR3: CASSWDPQFF

J: TRBJ2-3
V: TRBV5-1
size: few
CDR3: CASSQGSTDTQYF

J: TRBJ1-2
V: TRBV11-2
size: .
CDR3: CASSSGGTGRSTNYGYTF

J: TRBJ2-7
V: TRBV29-1
size: many
CDR3: CSVEGDLYEQYF

J: TRBJ1-2
V: TRBV30
size: .
CDR3: CAWSWDPSGYTF

J: TRBJ2-2
V: TRBV11-2
size: .
CDR3: CASCRGPGELFF

J: TRBJ1-1
V: TRBV6-2/TRBV6-3
size: few
CDR3: CASSLGGVSAEAFF

J: TRBJ2-2
V: TRBV28
size: few
CDR3: CASSSRCTGELFF

J: TRBJ2-2
V: TRBV24-1
size: .
CDR3: CATSGQANTGELFF

J: TRBJ1-4
V: TRBV20-1
size: .
CDR3: CMTKDRTGEKLFF

J: TRBJ2-7
V: TRBV20-1
size: .
CDR3: CSAPRTGDYHEQYF

J: TRBJ2-2
V: TRBV7-9
size: .
CDR3: CTSVGDGVHGELFF

J: TRBJ2-5
V: TRBV7-2
size: few
CDR3: CASSPDPHRVQETQYF

J: TRBJ2-3
V: TRBV18
size: .
CDR3: CASSPGGTLTDTQYF

J: TRBJ2-3
V: TRBV5-1
size: .
CDR3: CASSLGLLTDTQYF

J: TRBJ1-1
V: TRBV5-1
size: few
CDR3: CASSLEYTEAFF

J: TRBJ1-2
V: TRBV29-1
size: many
CDR3: CSVEGTGWSNDGYTF

J: TRBJ2-7
V: TRBV6-2/TRBV6-3
size: .
CDR3: CASTRGRLSYEQYF

J: TRBJ1-1
V: TRBV7-9
size: .
CDR3: CASRQTYRDTEAFF

J: TRBJ1-1
V: TRBV29-1
size: few
CDR3: CSGDRGSGTEAFF

J: TRBJ1-4
V: TRBV20-1
size: few
CDR3: CSATVATNEKLFF

J: TRBJ1-1
V: TRBV10-3
size: once
CDR3: CAISHDGNAEAFF

J: TRBJ2-3
V: TRBV5-1
size: .
CDR3: CASSLGGAVDTQYF

J: TRBJ2-2
V: TRBV12-3/TRBV12-4
size: few
CDR3: CASSLSSGRANGELFF

J: TRBJ2-3
V: TRBV11-2
size: few
CDR3: CASSLLPAGITDTQYF

J: TRBJ2-7
V: TRBV2
size: few
CDR3: CASSDRVLYEQYF

J: TRBJ2-1
V: TRBV20-1
size: .
CDR3: CSARVGEENEQFF

J: TRBJ1-5
V: TRBV6-1
size: many
CDR3: CASNLGNLYSNQPQHF

J: TRBJ1-6
V: TRBV6-5
size: many
CDR3: CASTTGPSPLHF

J: TRBJ1-5
V: TRBV21-1
size: many
CDR3: CASSSRAGGLNQPQHF

J: TRBJ2-1
V: TRBV7-9
size: .
CDR3: CASSYGTSGRQFF

J: TRBJ1-2
V: TRBV4-3
size: .
CDR3: CASSQDFGQSNGYTF

J: TRBJ2-2
V: TRBV2
size: .
CDR3: CASKLETGGLTGELFF

J: TRBJ2-1
V: TRBV29-1
size: .
CDR3: CSVDTNNEQFF

J: TRBJ2-7
V: TRBV18
size: few
CDR3: CASSWGSSYEQYF

J: TRBJ1-1
V: TRBV5-1
size: .
CDR3: CASSLVGGQNTEAFF

J: TRBJ2-2
V: TRBV20-1
size: .
CDR3: CSHYRVGTGELFF

J: TRBJ1-1
V: TRBV5-6
size: many
CDR3: CASSFLGERTEAFF

J: TRBJ1-1
V: TRBV20-1
size: .
CDR3: CSATRGTGNTEAFF

J: TRBJ1-2
V: TRBV2
size: .
CDR3: CASSAPTANYGYTF

J: TRBJ1-5
V: TRBV27
size: .
CDR3: CAGRVQGWDNQPQHF

J: TRBJ2-5
V: TRBV29-1
size: few
CDR3: CSVRGSGSGHETQYF

J: TRBJ2-3
V: TRBV9
size: many
CDR3: CASSSGSTDTQYF

J: TRBJ2-1
V: TRBV4-2
size: few
CDR3: CASSQERGVIKQGGGRGEQFF

J: TRBJ1-1
V: TRBV20-1
size: many
CDR3: CSAATGAPTEAFF

J: TRBJ1-2
V: TRBV11-2
size: .
CDR3: CASSRYRGGDYGYTF

J: TRBJ1-4
V: TRBV25-1
size: .
CDR3: CASMGPEEKLFF

J: TRBJ1-4
V: TRBV13
size: few
CDR3: CASSSPDSGDEKLFF

J: TRBJ2-3
V: TRBV7-9
size: few
CDR3: CASSLLTTPGTQYF

J: TRBJ2-1
V: TRBV19
size: .
CDR3: CASSIDMGDNEQFF

J: TRBJ1-1
V: TRBV30
size: .
CDR3: CATDRGGNTEAFF

J: TRBJ1-1
V: TRBV7-2
size: .
CDR3: CASGYSWNTEAFF